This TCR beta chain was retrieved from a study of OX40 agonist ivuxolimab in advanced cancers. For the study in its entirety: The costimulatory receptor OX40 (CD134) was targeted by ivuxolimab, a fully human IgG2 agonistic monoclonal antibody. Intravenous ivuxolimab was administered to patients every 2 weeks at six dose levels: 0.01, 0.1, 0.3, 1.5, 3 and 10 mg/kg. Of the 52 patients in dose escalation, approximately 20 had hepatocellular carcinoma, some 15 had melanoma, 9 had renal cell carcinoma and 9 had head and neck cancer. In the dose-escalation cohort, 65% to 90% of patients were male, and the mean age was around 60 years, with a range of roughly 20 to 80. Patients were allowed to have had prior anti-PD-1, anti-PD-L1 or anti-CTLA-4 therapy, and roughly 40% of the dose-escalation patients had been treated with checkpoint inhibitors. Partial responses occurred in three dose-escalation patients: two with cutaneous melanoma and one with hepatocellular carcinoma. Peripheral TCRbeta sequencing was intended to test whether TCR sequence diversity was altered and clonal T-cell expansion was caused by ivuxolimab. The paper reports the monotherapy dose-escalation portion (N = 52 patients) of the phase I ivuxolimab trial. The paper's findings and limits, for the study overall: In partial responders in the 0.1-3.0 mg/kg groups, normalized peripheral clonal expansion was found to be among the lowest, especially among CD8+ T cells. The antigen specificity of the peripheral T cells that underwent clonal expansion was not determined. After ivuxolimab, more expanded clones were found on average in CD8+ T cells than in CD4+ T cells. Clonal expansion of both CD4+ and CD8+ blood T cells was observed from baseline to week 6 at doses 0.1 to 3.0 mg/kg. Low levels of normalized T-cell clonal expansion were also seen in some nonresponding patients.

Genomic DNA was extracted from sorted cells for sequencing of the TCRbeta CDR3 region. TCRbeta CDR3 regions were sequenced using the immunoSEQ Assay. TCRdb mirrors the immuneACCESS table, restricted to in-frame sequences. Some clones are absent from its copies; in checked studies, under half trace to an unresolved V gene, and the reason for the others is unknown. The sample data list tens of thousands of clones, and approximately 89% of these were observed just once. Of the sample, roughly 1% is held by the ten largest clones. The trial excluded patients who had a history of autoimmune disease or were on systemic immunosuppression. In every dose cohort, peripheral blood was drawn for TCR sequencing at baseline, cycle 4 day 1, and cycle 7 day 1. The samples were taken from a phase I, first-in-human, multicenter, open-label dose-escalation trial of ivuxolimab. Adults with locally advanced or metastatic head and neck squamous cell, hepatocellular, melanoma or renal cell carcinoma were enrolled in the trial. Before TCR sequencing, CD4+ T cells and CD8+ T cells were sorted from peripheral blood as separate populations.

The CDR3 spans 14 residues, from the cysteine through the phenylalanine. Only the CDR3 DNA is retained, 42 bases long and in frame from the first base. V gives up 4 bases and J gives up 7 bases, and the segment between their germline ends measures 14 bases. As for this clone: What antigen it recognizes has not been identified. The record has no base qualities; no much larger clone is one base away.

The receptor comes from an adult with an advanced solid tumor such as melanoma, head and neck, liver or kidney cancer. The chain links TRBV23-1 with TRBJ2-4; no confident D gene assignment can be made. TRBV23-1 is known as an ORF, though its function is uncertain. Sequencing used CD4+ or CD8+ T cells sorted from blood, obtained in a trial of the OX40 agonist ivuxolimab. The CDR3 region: CASSPHFAWNIQYF. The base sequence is TGCGCCAGCAGTCCCCATTTCGCGTGGAACATTCAGTACTTC.